The next 31 T cell receptor beta chains were all read from a single sample in a study of blood T cell repertoires in COVID-19. Only in-frame clones appear in the TCRdb table, and some are missing; sequencing was by immunoSEQ multiplex PCR. The table shows 200,000 to 250,000 clones, with 85% to 90% occurring only once. Material: peripheral blood. The receptors stem from a woman in her 50s with COVID-19, enrolled during active disease.

The chain recombines TRBV19 with TRBJ1-4; tentative D call: TRBD1 (6 bases). The CDR3 contains 14 residues. CDR1 and CDR2 from the germline V gene are LNHDA and SQIVND (reference sequence). The V and J ends lost 4 bases and 7 bases respectively, with 13 bases between them. The CDR3 sequence is CASSTTGPGEKLFF. In DNA form, the CDR3 reads TGTGCCAGTAGTACGACAGGACCCGGTGAAAAACTGTTTTTT.

This clone occurred a few times. The chain joins TRBV12-3 or TRBV12-4 to TRBJ1-2; possibly TRBD1 for D (5 bases). There are 13 residues in the CDR3. The germline V and J ends were trimmed by 5 bases and 3 bases, with 10 bases remaining between them. The CDR3 is CASSPRADYGYTF. CDR3 DNA: TGTGCCAGCAGTCCCAGGGCGGACTATGGCTACACCTTC.

The chain combines TRBV10-2 with TRBJ2-2; TRBD2 aligns across 11 bases. The junction had 4 bases not matched to a gene; V was cut back by 3 bases and J by 7 bases. This CDR3 comprises 15 residues. Germline lookup yields CDR1 WSHSY and CDR2 SAAADI. The CDR3 spells CASSETSGGIGELFF. The CDR3 DNA follows: TGCGCCAGCAGTGAAACTAGCGGGGGTATCGGGGAGCTGTTTTTT.

This clone was counted between two and nine times. The chain uses TRBV6-5 and TRBJ1-5; maybe TRBD1 (6 bases). The CDR3 is made up of 12 amino acids. Looked up from germline, CDR1 is MNHEY and CDR2 is SVGAGI. Trimming left V 4 bases short and J 15 bases short, with 16 bases between. For the CDR3, the DNA is TGTGCCAGCAGTTCAAGCGGACAGCTCCCGCATTTT. Its translation: CASSSSGQLPHF.

This clone was counted a single time. The same CDR3 is also encoded by other DNA sequences in this sample. The chain recombines TRBV11-3 with TRBJ2-7; 8 positions agree with TRBD2. Germline V CDR1 and CDR2: SGHNT, YENEEA. The trim removed 5 bases at V and 1 base at J, leaving 4 bases unmatched. The CDR3 is 14 residues long. CDR3: CASSRGGTSYEQYF. The CDR3 DNA reads TGTGCCAGCAGCCGGGGGGGCACATCCTACGAGCAGTACTTC.

The chain recombines TRBV7-3 with TRBJ2-3; 15 nucleotides match TRBD2. CDR1 and CDR2 (germline): SGHTA, FQGTGA. V was pared by 4 bases and J by 2 bases, with 4 bases of the junction left unmatched. This CDR3 spans 17 amino acids. This chain's CDR3 is CASSSRTSGGATDTQYF. The CDR3 coding sequence is TGTGCCAGCAGCTCAAGGACTAGCGGGGGGGCCACAGATACGCAGTATTTT.

The V gene is TRBV18, the J gene TRBJ2-1; no clear D. Trimming shortened V by 4 bases and J by 7 bases, and 8 bases separated the two germline ends. CDR3 length: 12 amino acids. Germline CDR1 and CDR2: KGHSH and LQKENI. The CDR3 is CASSLTRNEQFF. As DNA, the CDR3 is TGTGCCAGCTCACTAACGAGGAATGAGCAGTTCTTC.

The table lists this clone with a few counts. This chain connects TRBV6-5 to TRBJ1-3; D perhaps matches TRBD1 (5 bases). Per germline, CDR1 MNHEY and CDR2 SVGAGI. This CDR3 spans 14 amino acids. V lost 5 bases and J 0 bases, leaving 8 bases between the germline ends. The CDR3 protein is CASSPDSSGNTIYF. In DNA form, the CDR3 reads TGTGCCAGCAGTCCCGACAGCTCTGGAAACACCATATATTTT.

V gene TRBV5-4 combines with J gene TRBJ1-2, with D maybe TRBD1 (5 bases). Germline CDR1 reads SGHNT; CDR2 reads YYREEE (reference sequence). V shed 4 bases and J shed 3 bases, with 10 bases lying between them. The CDR3 length is 13 residues. The CDR3 loop reads CASSLDTDYGYTF. The CDR3, as DNA: TGTGCCAGCAGCCTGGACACCGACTATGGCTACACCTTC.

The chain recombines TRBV5-3 with TRBJ2-1; D perhaps matches TRBD1 (6 bases). TRBV5-3 is flagged as an ORF with uncertain function. The CDR3 is 17 residues long. The ends were cut back, 1 base at V and 0 bases at J, with 14 bases in the middle. CDR3 DNA: TGTGCCAGAAGCTTGAACCGGGACATTAGCTCCTACAATGAGCAGTTCTTC. This sequence encodes CARSLNRDISSYNEQFF.

The chain joins TRBV5-1 to TRBJ1-1; D not certain. Trimming pared 4 bases from V and 9 bases from J, leaving 13 bases between. Looked up from germline, CDR1 is SGHRS and CDR2 is YFSETQ. The CDR3 runs to 12 residues. DNA of the CDR3: TGCGCCAGCAGCGTGGACGTTTCTAAAGCTTTCTTT. This gives the protein CASSVDVSKAFF.

This sequence joins TRBV12-5 and TRBJ1-2; D ambiguous. CDR3 length: 14 amino acids. The germline V gene has CDR1 LGHNT and CDR2 FRNRAP. Trimming took 3 bases from V and 0 from J, leaving 8 bases between them. The CDR3 region has the DNA TGTGCTAGTGGTTTCGAGGTAGCTAACTATGGCTACACCTTC. Protein: CASGFEVANYGYTF.

This chain joins TRBV6-2 or TRBV6-3 and TRBJ1-2; D gene unclear. Trimming took 2 bases from V and 4 from J, leaving 11 bases between them. The CDR3 loop spans 14 amino acids. Germline V gene sequence: CDR1 MNHEY, CDR2 SVGEGT. CDR3 coding DNA: TGTGCCAGCAGTTACGATGGCAGGCCCTATGGCTACACCTTC. Encoded protein: CASSYDGRPYGYTF.

The J gene is TRBJ2-1, the V gene TRBV4-3, with 13 bases matching TRBD2. Germline loops: CDR1 LGHNA, CDR2 YSLEER. The CDR3 loop spans 16 amino acids. V was pared by 0 bases and J by 12 bases, with 8 bases of the junction left unmatched. The chain's CDR3 is CASSQETSGGRDGQFF. In nucleotides, the CDR3 is TGCGCCAGCAGCCAAGAGACTAGCGGGGGGAGGGATGGGCAGTTCTTC.

The chain couples TRBV18 to TRBJ1-1, with 9 bases lining up with TRBD1. Germline V gene data show CDR1 as KGHSH and CDR2 as LQKENI. The length of the CDR3 is 14 residues. The junction had 8 bases not matched to a gene; V was cut back by 6 bases and J by 6 bases. CDR3 in amino acids: CASSPSGQGAEAFF. The CDR3 region has the DNA TGTGCCAGCTCCCCATCGGGACAGGGTGCTGAAGCTTTCTTT. The entire variable domain, with the rest obtained from reference TRBV18 and TRBJ1-1, is as follows: NAGVMQNPRHLVRRRGQEARLRCSPMKGHSHVYWYRQLPEEGLKFMVYLQKENIIDESGMPKERFSAEFPKEGPSILRIQQVVRGDSAAYFCASSPSGQGAEAFFGQGTRLTVV.

The rearrangement links TRBV19 to TRBJ1-5; no reliable D call. V lost 1 base and J lost 7, with 8 bases in between. Germline V gene lookup returns CDR1 LNHDA and CDR2 SQIVND (reference sequence). This CDR3 has 13 amino acids. The CDR3 sequence: CASSIGAQQPQHF. DNA for the CDR3: TGTGCCAGTAGTATAGGGGCCCAGCAGCCCCAGCATTTT.

The chain has TRBV28 and TRBJ1-3, with TRBD1 as a possible D gene (6 bases). The CDR3 spans 14 residues. CDR1 and CDR2 from the germline V gene are MDHEN and SYDVKM. The V end lost 3 bases, the J end lost 2 bases, and 8 bases lay between the germline ends. The CDR3 DNA reads as TGTGCCAGCAGTTTCAGGGGAGCTGGAAACACCATATATTTT. Translation gives CASSFRGAGNTIYF.

The rearrangement uses TRBV15 and TRBJ1-5, with D hard to call. Trimming removed 5 bases at V and 1 base at J, with 15 bases between. The germline V gene encodes CDR1 LNHNV and CDR2 YYDKDF (reference sequence). The CDR3 totals 16 residues. The CDR3 DNA is TGTGCCACCAGCCCTTCTTACCCCGCGAGCAATCAGCCCCAGCATTTT. This encodes CATSPSYPASNQPQHF. Based on the CDR3 plus reference TRBV15 and TRBJ1-5, the full variable domain is DAMVIQNPRYQVTQFGKPVTLSCSQTLNHNVMYWYQQKSSQAPKLLFHYYDKDFNNEADTPDNFQSRRPNTSFCFLDIRSPGLGDTAMYLCATSPSYPASNQPQHFGDGTRLSIL.

V usage is TRBV7-2 and J usage is TRBJ1-6, with TRBD1 as a possible D gene (5 bases). This CDR3 is built from 17 residues. The V end was cut by 2 bases, the J end by 9 bases, with 20 bases between. Germline CDR1 SGHTA, CDR2 FQGNSA. The CDR3 region is CASSLLQVDSFPSPLHF. In DNA form, the CDR3 reads TGTGCCAGCAGCTTATTACAGGTCGACTCTTTCCCTTCACCCCTCCACTTT.

This chain links TRBV25-1 with TRBJ1-2; D not certain. Per germline, CDR1 MGHDK and CDR2 SYGVNS. Trimming took 1 base from V and 4 from J, leaving 7 bases between them. This CDR3 comprises 13 residues. The CDR3 nucleotides are TGTGCCAGCAGTGAATCTGAGGCCTATGGCTACACCTTC. Amino acid sequence: CASSESEAYGYTF.

This clone was seen only once. This rearrangement joins TRBV30 to TRBJ2-7; TRBD1 is a possible D gene (6 bases). CDR1 is GTSNPN and CDR2 is SVGIG in the germline V gene (reference sequence). CDR3 length equals 12 residues. Trimming removed 1 base at V and 6 bases at J, with 10 bases between. The CDR3 protein is CAWSGAGVEQYV. For the CDR3, the DNA is TGTGCCTGGAGTGGAGCAGGGGTCGAGCAGTACGTC.

V is TRBV4-1 and J is TRBJ1-2; no clear D gene. The germline V and J ends were trimmed by 4 bases and 0 bases, with 9 bases remaining between them. The CDR3 is 14 amino acids. Germline CDR1 reads MGHRA; CDR2 reads YSYEKL. The CDR3 protein is CASSLQVSNYGYTF. The CDR3 DNA sequence: TGCGCCAGCAGCCTCCAGGTGTCTAACTATGGCTACACCTTC.

V usage is TRBV12-3 or TRBV12-4 and J usage is TRBJ2-7; 9 bases align to TRBD1. The V gene end was trimmed by 2 bases and the J gene end by 11 bases; junction bases not matched to a gene: 4. CDR3 length: 12 residues. The CDR3 DNA is TGTGCCAGCAGTTTAAGCCGGGACAGGGAGTACTTC. Its protein product is CASSLSRDREYF.

The genes are TRBV5-1 and TRBJ1-2; perhaps TRBD1 as D (6 bases). Looked up from germline, CDR1 is SGHRS and CDR2 is YFSETQ. V was pared by 5 bases and J by 4 bases, with 12 bases between. CDR3 length: 13 residues. CDR3 protein: CASSTGQSYGYTF. In DNA, the CDR3 is TGCGCCAGCAGTACCGGACAGAGCTATGGCTACACCTTC.

This clone was found many times. The chain couples TRBV10-3 to TRBJ1-2, with D tentatively TRBD1 (5 bases). There are 13 residues in the CDR3. Deletions cut 6 bases from V and 4 bases from J, with 12 bases between. CDR1 and CDR2 from the germline V gene are ENHRY and SYGVKD. The CDR3: CAISPSGLYGYTF. In DNA form, the CDR3 reads TGTGCCATCAGCCCCTCGGGACTCTATGGCTACACCTTC.

The chain uses TRBV7-2 and TRBJ1-1, with 10 nucleotides matching TRBD1. CDR1 SGHTA and CDR2 FQGNSA come from the germline V gene. V lost 5 bases and J lost 5; bases outside the gene matches: 5. The CDR3 loop spans 14 amino acids. The CDR3 DNA sequence: TGTGCCAGCAGCCCTCGGACAGGGGGGACTGAAGCTTTCTTT. Protein: CASSPRTGGTEAFF.

The chain is built from TRBV18 and TRBJ2-2; 7 positions agree with TRBD2. The junction had 0 bases not matched to a gene; V was cut back by 3 bases and J by 5 bases. This CDR3 contains 13 residues. Germline CDR1 and CDR2: KGHSH and LQKENI. The CDR3 DNA reads as TGTGCCAGCTCACCGCGGGGGACCGGGGAGCTGTTTTTT. Translating it yields CASSPRGTGELFF. The full variable domain, with the rest looked up from reference TRBV18 and TRBJ2-2, is NAGVMQNPRHLVRRRGQEARLRCSPMKGHSHVYWYRQLPEEGLKFMVYLQKENIIDESGMPKERFSAEFPKEGPSILRIQQVVRGDSAAYFCASSPRGTGELFFGEGSRLTVL.

J is TRBJ2-1 and V is TRBV4-1; D might be TRBD2 (7 bases). Per the germline V gene, CDR1 is MGHRA and CDR2 is YSYEKL. V gave up 3 bases and J gave up 7 bases, with 22 bases separating them. This CDR3 contains 17 residues. In DNA, the CDR3 is TGCGCCAGCAGCCAGGAGAGGGGGAGGGTATGGGGAAATGAGCAGTTCTTC. Protein product: CASSQERGRVWGNEQFF.

This chain joins TRBV2 and TRBJ1-4; D remains ambiguous. Germline CDR1 SNHLY, CDR2 FYNNEI. V lost 7 bases, J lost 1 base, and 13 bases lay in between. The CDR3 loop spans 15 amino acids. The CDR3 loop reads CASTGSVRTNEKLFF. The CDR3 DNA reads as TGTGCCAGCACGGGGTCCGTCCGAACTAATGAAAAACTGTTTTTT.

This CDR3 is CASSHATTNEKLFF. CDR3 DNA sequence: TGTGCCAGCAGCCATGCGACTACTAATGAAAAACTGTTTTTT. The chain uses TRBV28 and TRBJ1-4; D not certain. Germline V gene data show CDR1 as MDHEN and CDR2 as SYDVKM. This CDR3 is built from 14 residues. V was cut by 6 bases and J by 2 bases, with 10 bases left in between.

The rearrangement links TRBV4-1 to TRBJ2-5; D might be TRBD2 (7 bases). The CDR3 is 15 residues long. V gave up 2 bases and J gave up 5 bases, with 15 bases separating them. CDR1 is MGHRA and CDR2 is YSYEKL in the germline V gene. CDR3 protein: CASSQLEGGRETQYF. CDR3 bases: TGCGCCAGCAGCCAATTGGAGGGGGGGCGGGAGACCCAGTACTTC.